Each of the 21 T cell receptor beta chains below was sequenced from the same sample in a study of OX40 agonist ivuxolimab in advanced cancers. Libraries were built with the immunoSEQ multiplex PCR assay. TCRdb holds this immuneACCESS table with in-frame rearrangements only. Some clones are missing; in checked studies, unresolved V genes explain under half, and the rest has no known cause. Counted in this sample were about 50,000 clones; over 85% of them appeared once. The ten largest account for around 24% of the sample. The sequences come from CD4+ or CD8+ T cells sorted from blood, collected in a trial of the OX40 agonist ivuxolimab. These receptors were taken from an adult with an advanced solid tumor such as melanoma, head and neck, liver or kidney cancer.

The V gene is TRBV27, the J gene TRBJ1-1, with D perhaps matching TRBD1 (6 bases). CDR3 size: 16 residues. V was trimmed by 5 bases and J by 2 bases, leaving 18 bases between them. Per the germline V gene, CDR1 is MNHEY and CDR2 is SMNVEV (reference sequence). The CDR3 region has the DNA TGTGCCAGCAGTCTGTTGGGGCCAGGGGCTAACACTGAAGCTTTCTTT. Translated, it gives CASSLLGPGANTEAFF.

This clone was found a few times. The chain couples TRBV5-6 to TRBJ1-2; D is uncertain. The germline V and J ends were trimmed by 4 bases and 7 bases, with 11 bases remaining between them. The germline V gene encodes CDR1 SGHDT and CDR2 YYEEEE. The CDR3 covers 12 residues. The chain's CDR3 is CASSLDIRGYTF. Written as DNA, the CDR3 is TGTGCCAGCAGCCTTGACATCCGTGGCTACACCTTC.

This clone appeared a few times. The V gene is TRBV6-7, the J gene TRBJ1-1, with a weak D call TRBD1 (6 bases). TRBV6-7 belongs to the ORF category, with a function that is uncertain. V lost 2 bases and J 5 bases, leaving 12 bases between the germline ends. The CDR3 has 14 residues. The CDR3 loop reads CASSYREGETEAFF. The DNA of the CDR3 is TGTGCCAGCAGTTACAGGGAGGGGGAAACTGAAGCTTTCTTT.

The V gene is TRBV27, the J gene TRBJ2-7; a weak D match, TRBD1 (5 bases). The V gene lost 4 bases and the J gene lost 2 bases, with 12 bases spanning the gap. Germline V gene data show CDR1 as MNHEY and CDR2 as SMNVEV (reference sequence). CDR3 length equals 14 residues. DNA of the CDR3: TGTGCCAGCAGTTGGGGCAGGAGCCCCTACGAGCAGTACTTC. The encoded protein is CASSWGRSPYEQYF.

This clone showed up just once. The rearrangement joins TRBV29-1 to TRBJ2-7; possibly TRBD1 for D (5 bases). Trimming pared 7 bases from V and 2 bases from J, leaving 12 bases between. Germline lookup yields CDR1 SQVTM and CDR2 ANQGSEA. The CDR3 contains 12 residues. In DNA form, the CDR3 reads TGCAGCGGGATGACAGCTGCCTACGAGCAGTACTTC. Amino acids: CSGMTAAYEQYF.

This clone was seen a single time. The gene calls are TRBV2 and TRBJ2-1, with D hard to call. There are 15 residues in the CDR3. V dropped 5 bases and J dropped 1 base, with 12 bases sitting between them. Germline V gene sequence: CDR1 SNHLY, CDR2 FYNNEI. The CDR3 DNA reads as TGTGCCAGCAGTCGGGCGGTGGGGTCCTACAATGAGCAGTTCTTC. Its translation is CASSRAVGSYNEQFF.

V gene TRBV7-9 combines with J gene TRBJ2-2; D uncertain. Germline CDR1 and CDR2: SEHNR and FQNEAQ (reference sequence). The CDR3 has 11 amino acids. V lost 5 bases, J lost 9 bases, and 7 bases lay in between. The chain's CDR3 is CASSPPRELFF. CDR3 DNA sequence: TGTGCCAGCAGCCCTCCCAGGGAGCTGTTTTTT.

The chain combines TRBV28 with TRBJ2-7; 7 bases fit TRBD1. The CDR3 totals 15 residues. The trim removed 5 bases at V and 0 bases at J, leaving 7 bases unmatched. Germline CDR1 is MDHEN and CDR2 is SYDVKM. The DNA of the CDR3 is TGTGCCAGCAGTGACCGACAGGGAGCCTCCTACGAGCAGTACTTC. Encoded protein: CASSDRQGASYEQYF.

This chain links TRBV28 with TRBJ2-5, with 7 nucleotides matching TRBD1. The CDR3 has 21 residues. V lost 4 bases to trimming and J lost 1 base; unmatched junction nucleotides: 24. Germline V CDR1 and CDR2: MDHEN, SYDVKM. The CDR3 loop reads CASSSLFPTGTATALQETQYF. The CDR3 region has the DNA TGTGCCAGCAGTTCCCTCTTCCCTACCGGGACAGCTACCGCTCTCCAAGAGACCCAGTACTTC.

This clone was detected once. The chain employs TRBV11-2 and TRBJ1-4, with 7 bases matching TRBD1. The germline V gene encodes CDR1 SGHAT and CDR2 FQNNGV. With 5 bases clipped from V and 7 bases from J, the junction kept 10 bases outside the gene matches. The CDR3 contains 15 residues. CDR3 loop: CASSPQGEDGEKLFF. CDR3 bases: TGTGCCAGCAGCCCTCAGGGGGAGGACGGTGAAAAACTGTTTTTT.

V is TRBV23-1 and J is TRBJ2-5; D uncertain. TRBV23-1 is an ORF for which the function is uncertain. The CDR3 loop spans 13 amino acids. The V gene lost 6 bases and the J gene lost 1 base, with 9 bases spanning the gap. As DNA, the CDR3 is TGCGCCAGCAGAATGGAACGCCAAGAGACCCAGTACTTC. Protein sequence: CASRMERQETQYF.

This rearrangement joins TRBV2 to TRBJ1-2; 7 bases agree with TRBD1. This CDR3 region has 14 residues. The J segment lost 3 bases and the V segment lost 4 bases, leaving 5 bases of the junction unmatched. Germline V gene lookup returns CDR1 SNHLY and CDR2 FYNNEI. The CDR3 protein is CASSAGDRDYGYTF. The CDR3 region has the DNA TGTGCCAGCAGTGCAGGTGACAGGGACTATGGCTACACCTTC.

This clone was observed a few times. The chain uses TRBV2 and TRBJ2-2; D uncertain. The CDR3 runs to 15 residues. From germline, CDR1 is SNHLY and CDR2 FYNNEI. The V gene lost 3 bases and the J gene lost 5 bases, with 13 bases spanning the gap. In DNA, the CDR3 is TGTGCCAGCAGTGACCCCTATTTGGGTACCGGGGAGCTGTTTTTT. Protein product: CASSDPYLGTGELFF. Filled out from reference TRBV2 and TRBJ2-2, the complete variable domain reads EPEVTQTPSHQVTQMGQEVILRCVPISNHLYFYWYRQILGQKVEFLVSFYNNEISEKSEIFDDQFSVERPDGSNFTLKIRSTKLEDSAMYFCASSDPYLGTGELFFGEGSRLTVL.

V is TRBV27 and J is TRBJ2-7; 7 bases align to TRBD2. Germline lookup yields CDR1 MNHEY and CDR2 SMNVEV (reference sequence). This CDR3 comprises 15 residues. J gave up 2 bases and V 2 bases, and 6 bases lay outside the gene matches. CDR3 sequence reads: CASSLVAGDTYEQYF. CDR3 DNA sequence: TGTGCCAGCAGTTTAGTGGCGGGGGATACCTACGAGCAGTACTTC.

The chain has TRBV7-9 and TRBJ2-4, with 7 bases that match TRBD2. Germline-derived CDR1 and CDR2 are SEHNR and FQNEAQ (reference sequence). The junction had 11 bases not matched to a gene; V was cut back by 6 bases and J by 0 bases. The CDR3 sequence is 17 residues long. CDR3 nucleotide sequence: TGTGCCAGCAGGATTATAGCGGGCGAAAGAGCCAAAAACATTCAGTACTTC. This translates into CASRIIAGERAKNIQYF.

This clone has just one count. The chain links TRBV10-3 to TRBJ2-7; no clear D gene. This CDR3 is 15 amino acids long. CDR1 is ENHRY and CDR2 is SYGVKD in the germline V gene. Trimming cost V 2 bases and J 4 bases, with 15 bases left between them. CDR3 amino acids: CAISELRGESYEQYF. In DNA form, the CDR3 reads TGTGCCATCAGTGAGCTCCGTGGGGAATCGTACGAGCAGTACTTC.

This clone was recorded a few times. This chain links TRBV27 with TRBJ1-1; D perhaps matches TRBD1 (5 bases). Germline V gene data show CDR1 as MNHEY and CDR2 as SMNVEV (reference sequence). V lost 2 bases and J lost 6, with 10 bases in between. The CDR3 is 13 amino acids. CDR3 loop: CASSLGAGAEAFF. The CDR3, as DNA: TGTGCCAGCAGTTTAGGAGCGGGGGCTGAAGCTTTCTTT.

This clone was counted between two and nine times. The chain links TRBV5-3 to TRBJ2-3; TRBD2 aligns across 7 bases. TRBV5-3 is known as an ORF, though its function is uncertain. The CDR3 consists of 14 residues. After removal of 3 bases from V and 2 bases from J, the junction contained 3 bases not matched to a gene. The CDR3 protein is CARSWGLPTDTQYF. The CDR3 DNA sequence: TGTGCCAGAAGCTGGGGACTACCCACAGATACGCAGTATTTT.

CDR3 nucleotide sequence: TGCGCCAGCAGTGAGCTCCTGAACACCGGGGAGCTGTTTTTT. This translates into CASSELLNTGELFF. The chain carries TRBV10-2 and TRBJ2-2; D gene ambiguous. The ends were cut back, 2 bases at V and 1 base at J, with 5 bases in the middle. Per germline, CDR1 WSHSY and CDR2 SAAADI. The CDR3 length is 14 residues.

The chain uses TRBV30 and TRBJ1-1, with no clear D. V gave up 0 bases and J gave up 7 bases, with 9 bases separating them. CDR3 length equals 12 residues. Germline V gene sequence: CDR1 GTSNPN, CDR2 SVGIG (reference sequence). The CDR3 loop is CAWSVPQYEAFF. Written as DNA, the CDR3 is TGTGCCTGGAGTGTACCACAATATGAAGCTTTCTTT.

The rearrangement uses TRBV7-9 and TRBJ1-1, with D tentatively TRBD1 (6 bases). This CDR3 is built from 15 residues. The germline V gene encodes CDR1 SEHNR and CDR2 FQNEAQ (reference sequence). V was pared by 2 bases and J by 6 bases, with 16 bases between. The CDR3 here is CASSLPFAGGPEAFF. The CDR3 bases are TGTGCCAGCAGCTTACCGTTTGCGGGGGGCCCTGAAGCTTTCTTT.